This entry is about one TCR beta chain. What it recognizes is unknown. This entry comes from a study of human T cells and chemical hapten exposure. General observations from the study: The study found that DPC sensitization did not change TCRs above 1 in 1000 frequency.

The time point denotes: healthy volunteer bleed at 2 weeks. Researchers extracted total RNA from unfractionated whole blood. Within the library, unique molecular identifiers were attached to each individual cDNA molecule. Source study methods: Sample-level TCR yields exhibited a median of 95,638, with a range of roughly 20,000 to 750,000. TCRdb reprocessed the RACE reads via MiXCR and lists one record per CDR3 protein. Here the V and J calls rest on TCRdb's processing, not on the authors' analysis. The table includes approximately 45,000 distinct CDR3 sequences, 4.3% detected once. The TCR was taken from a female donor in good health. Some clones in this sample may be carry-over from other donors' samples. The sequencing sample was made of whole blood.

The CDR3 coding sequence is TGTGCCAGCAGCTTAGCGGGGGCCCGGAACACCGGGGAGCTGTTTTTT. Its protein is CASSLAGARNTGELFF. The chain recombines TRBV7-3 with TRBJ2-2; TRBD2 might be the D (7 bases). Germline CDR1 and CDR2: SGHTA and FQGTGA. Between the trimmed V and J ends, which lost 2 bases and 1 base, there was a span of 11 bases. The CDR3 length is 16 residues.